This record concerns one T cell receptor beta chain sequence. No antigen is known for it. This beta chain appears as a stray read in a library generated for alpha chains; its size is not informative. The data stem from a study of spatial heterogeneity in lung cancer. For the study at large: Strongly correlated with TCR transcript counts in tumor regions was a T cell module score, which was a transcriptional module score calculated from matched bulk RNA-seq.

Time point specified: sample taken at primary tumor resection. Using its own MiXCR run on the 5' RACE reads, TCRdb lists one record per CDR3 protein. Here the sample spans under 20,000 distinct CDR3 sequences, 5.8% being singletons. Study-wide results and limits: In tumors, expanded intratumoral alpha and beta TCR counts tracked mutation counts.

The sequence came from a female donor with early-stage non-small cell lung cancer. This specimen was lung tumor tissue, taken at surgery.

This CDR3 is CASSSSRRTYEQYF. The CDR3 DNA reads as TGTGCCAGCTCGAGTAGTCGGCGGACCTACGAGCAGTACTTC. The V and J genes are TRBV18 and TRBJ2-7, with no clear D. The CDR3 sequence is 14 residues long. V shed 6 bases and J shed 2 bases, with 14 bases lying between them. The germline V gene encodes CDR1 KGHSH and CDR2 LQKENI.